The 22 T cell receptor beta chains given below trace back to one sample, sequenced in a study of blood T cell repertoires in COVID-19. The table came from immunoSEQ multiplex PCR; TCRdb's copy has only in-frame clones and leaves some out. This sample has some 180,000 clones, with about 70% found just once. Sample: peripheral blood. The source is a woman aged 50 to 65 with active or convalescent COVID-19.

The rearrangement joins TRBV6-5 to TRBJ2-7; 14 bases match TRBD2. There are 15 residues in the CDR3. With 6 bases clipped from V and 3 bases from J, the junction kept 4 bases outside the gene matches. The germline gives CDR1 MNHEY, CDR2 SVGAGI. The CDR3 coding sequence is TGTGCCAGCAGCCCCGGGACTAGCGGGAGCTACGAGCAGTACTTC. It yields the protein CASSPGTSGSYEQYF.

This sequence joins TRBV6-6 and TRBJ2-1; 7 bases agree with TRBD2. The V and J ends lost 0 bases and 8 bases, in that order; junction bases with no gene match: 7. CDR3 size: 15 residues. The V gene's germline CDR1 is MNHNY and CDR2 SVGAGI (reference sequence). The CDR3 nucleotides read TGTGCCAGCAGTTACTCGTCCCTAGCGGCGGATGAGCAGTTCTTC. Translation: CASSYSSLAADEQFF.

This clone was counted once. Its ends do not fully match the called genes, so a read error is possible. V and J are TRBV11-3 and TRBJ1-1; D gene uncertain. The CDR3 is 13 residues long. The germline CDR1 and CDR2 sequences are SGHNT and YENEEA. Here the CDR3 reads CASSLGWAAEAFF. CDR3 DNA: TGTGCCAGCAGTTTAGGATGGGCTGCTGAAGCTTTCTTT.

The rearrangement joins TRBV3-1 (or the pseudogene TRBV3-2) to TRBJ2-1, with 7 bases that match TRBD2. CDR3 length: 16 amino acids. CDR1 LGHDT and CDR2 YNNKEL come from the germline V gene (reference sequence). V trimming: 5 bases; J trimming: 0 bases; junction bases outside the gene matches: 7. This CDR3 reads CASSRGRVSSYNEQFF. CDR3 coding DNA: TGTGCCAGCAGCAGAGGGAGGGTAAGCTCCTACAATGAGCAGTTCTTC.

This chain joins TRBV6-6 and TRBJ1-1; 8 positions agree with TRBD1. Germline loops: CDR1 MNHNY, CDR2 SVGAGI (reference sequence). The CDR3 sequence is 14 residues long. V shed 6 bases, J shed 0 bases, and the junction held 3 bases outside the gene matches. CDR3 residues: CASSPDRVNTEAFF. DNA of the CDR3: TGTGCCAGCAGCCCGGACAGGGTGAACACTGAAGCTTTCTTT.

J is TRBJ2-7 and V is TRBV6-1; 11 bases line up with TRBD2. Germline CDR1 and CDR2: MNHNS and SASEGT. The CDR3 is 16 amino acids. Trimming at V came to 0 bases and at J to 3 bases, leaving 4 bases not matched to a gene. The CDR3 DNA sequence: TGTGCCAGCAGTGAAGCGCGGCTAGCGGGGGGCTACGAGCAGTACTTC. It is translated as CASSEARLAGGYEQYF.

The chain has TRBV7-9 and TRBJ1-1; D ambiguous. The V gene's germline CDR1 is SEHNR and CDR2 FQNEAQ (reference sequence). The V gene lost 11 bases and the J gene lost 2 bases, with 15 bases spanning the gap. The CDR3 extends over 13 amino acids. The CDR3 reads CAGLKTPNTEAFF. The CDR3 DNA reads TGTGCCGGACTTAAAACCCCCAACACTGAAGCTTTCTTT. The full variable domain, its missing parts supplied by reference TRBV7-9 and TRBJ1-1, is DTGVSQNPRHKITKRGQNVTFRCDPISEHNRLYWYRQTLGQGPEFLTYFQNEAQLEKSRLLSDRFSAERPKGSFSTLEIQRTEQGDSAMYLCAGLKTPNTEAFFGQGTRLTVV.

This sequence joins TRBV4-3 and TRBJ1-5; D gene uncertain. The CDR3 is 14 amino acids. Germline CDR1 reads LGHNA; CDR2 reads YSLEER. The V and J ends lost 0 bases and 7 bases respectively, with 10 bases between them. The CDR3 loop reads CASSQETGNQPQHF. The CDR3 region has the DNA TGCGCCAGCAGCCAAGAGACCGGGAACCAGCCCCAGCATTTT.

In this sample, this clone turned up once. J is TRBJ1-4 and V is TRBV13, with D hard to call. The V gene's germline CDR1 is PRHDT and CDR2 FYEKMQ (reference sequence). Deletions cut 3 bases from V and 8 bases from J, with 7 bases between. CDR3 size: 12 residues. DNA of the CDR3: TGTGCCAGCAGCTTTATCGGGGAAAAACTGTTTTTT. As protein: CASSFIGEKLFF.

The J gene is TRBJ2-3, the V gene TRBV19, with D unresolved. The CDR3 loop spans 13 amino acids. V lost 3 bases to trimming and J lost 0 bases, with 4 bases between them. Germline values: CDR1 LNHDA, CDR2 SQIVND (reference sequence). CDR3: CASSMTSTDTQYF. CDR3 nucleotides: TGTGCCAGTAGTATGACTAGCACAGATACGCAGTATTTT.

V and J are TRBV27 and TRBJ1-4, with D unresolved. Per the germline V gene, CDR1 is MNHEY and CDR2 is SMNVEV (reference sequence). The CDR3 is made up of 15 amino acids. Trimming pared 0 bases from V and 3 bases from J, leaving 8 bases between. The CDR3 nucleotides read TGTGCCAGCAGTTTATCGTCGGGGTCTAATGAAAAACTGTTTTTT. It is translated as CASSLSSGSNEKLFF. Complete variable domain (other parts from reference TRBV27 and TRBJ1-4): EAQVTQNPRYLITVTGKKLTVTCSQNMNHEYMSWYRQDPGLGLRQIYYSMNVEVTDKGDVPEGYKVSRKEKRNFPLILESPSPNQTSLYFCASSLSSGSNEKLFFGSGTQLSVL.

The chain combines TRBV30 with TRBJ1-5, with D possibly matching TRBD1 (6 bases). The CDR3 is 15 residues long. V was pared by 0 bases and J by 7 bases, with 16 bases between. CDR1 is GTSNPN, CDR2 SVGIG, per germline (reference sequence). CDR3 amino acids: CAWSVPGQISQPQHF. CDR3 coding DNA: TGTGCCTGGAGTGTACCCGGACAGATAAGCCAGCCCCAGCATTTT.

The genes are TRBV12-3 or TRBV12-4 and TRBJ2-5, with 7 bases that match TRBD1. V was pared by 3 bases and J by 3 bases, with 1 base of the junction left unmatched. The CDR3 is 13 residues long. The CDR3 reads CASSFTGEETQYF. The CDR3 coding sequence is TGTGCCAGCAGTTTTACAGGGGAAGAGACCCAGTACTTC.

This clone was picked up many times. The V call is TRBV6-5, the J call TRBJ2-2, with TRBD1 matching over 9 bases. CDR1 and CDR2 from the germline V gene are MNHEY and SVGAGI. This CDR3 comprises 15 residues. V lost 6 bases and J lost 0; bases outside the gene matches: 2. The CDR3 nucleotides are TGTGCCAGCAGGAGACAGGGGGCGAACACCGGGGAGCTGTTTTTT. Its translation: CASRRQGANTGELFF.

The chain uses TRBV7-9 and TRBJ1-4, with 10 positions matching TRBD1. Trimming removed 0 bases from V and 7 bases from J; junction bases left unmatched: 5. The CDR3 loop spans 16 amino acids. Germline CDR1 and CDR2: SEHNR and FQNEAQ (reference sequence). The CDR3 nucleotides are TGTGCCAGCAGCTTAGCGCCGGGACAGGGGAGTGAAAAACTGTTTTTT. As protein: CASSLAPGQGSEKLFF.

This chain links TRBV28 with TRBJ2-4; maybe TRBD1 (5 bases). V was shortened by 3 bases and J by 0 bases, with 9 bases between the two germline ends. Germline V gene data show CDR1 as MDHEN and CDR2 as SYDVKM. This CDR3 spans 15 amino acids. CDR3 nucleotides: TGTGCCAGCAGTTTGACAGCGATAGCCAAAAACATTCAGTACTTC. It specifies CASSLTAIAKNIQYF.

The V gene is TRBV5-5, the J gene TRBJ1-5; no reliable D call. Germline-derived CDR1 and CDR2 are SGHKS and YYEKEE (reference sequence). The length of the CDR3 is 15 residues. The ends were cut back, 2 bases at V and 5 bases at J, with 14 bases in the middle. CDR3 region: CASSFAGRRYQPQHF. CDR3 coding DNA: TGTGCCAGCAGCTTTGCAGGCAGGCGATATCAGCCCCAGCATTTT.

This chain uses TRBV6-6 with TRBJ2-1; D is possibly TRBD1 (6 bases). V dropped 6 bases and J dropped 2 bases, with 32 bases sitting between them. The CDR3 has 21 residues. Germline V gives CDR1 MNHNY, CDR2 SVGAGI (reference sequence). The CDR3 spells CASSYTLREFPEGHPYNEQFF. In DNA, the CDR3 is TGTGCCAGCAGCTACACCCTAAGGGAGTTCCCCGAGGGACATCCCTACAATGAGCAGTTCTTC.

The rearrangement joins TRBV3-1 (or the pseudogene TRBV3-2) to TRBJ2-7; 7 bases fit TRBD1. This CDR3 contains 13 residues. Germline lookup yields CDR1 LGHDT and CDR2 YNNKEL (reference sequence). V shed 4 bases, J shed 2 bases, and the junction held 2 bases outside the gene matches. This chain's CDR3 is CASSPGTAYEQYF. Written as DNA, the CDR3 is TGTGCCAGCAGCCCGGGGACAGCCTACGAGCAGTACTTC.

The V gene is TRBV19, the J gene TRBJ1-6; 7 nucleotides agree with TRBD1. The germline V gene has CDR1 LNHDA and CDR2 SQIVND (reference sequence). This CDR3 spans 14 amino acids. The J segment lost 7 bases and the V segment lost 5 bases, leaving 5 bases of the junction unmatched. CDR3 protein: CASSGGQQNSPLHF. The CDR3 nucleotides read TGTGCCAGTAGTGGGGGACAGCAAAATTCACCCCTCCACTTT.

The chain recombines TRBV3-1 (or the pseudogene TRBV3-2) with TRBJ1-1, with a tentative D call TRBD1 (5 bases). The CDR3 runs 13 residues. Between the trimmed V and J ends, which lost 6 bases and 11 bases, there was a span of 19 bases. CDR1 and CDR2 from the germline V gene are LGHDT and YNNKEL (reference sequence). The CDR3 loop reads CASRTGGDPVAFF. CDR3 bases: TGTGCCAGCAGGACGGGGGGGGACCCAGTTGCTTTCTTT.

V and J are TRBV27 and TRBJ1-3; D gene ambiguous. Germline values: CDR1 MNHEY, CDR2 SMNVEV (reference sequence). This CDR3 is 19 amino acids long. V lost 1 base and J lost 0, with 19 bases in between. CDR3 in DNA: TGTGCCAGCAGTTTATTTTCGCCGGGCCCGGCGGGCTCTGGAAACACCATATATTTT. Translation: CASSLFSPGPAGSGNTIYF.